This T cell receptor (beta chain) was obtained from a study of T cell responses to AZD1222 COVID-19 vaccine (dated by TCRdb to about 2021). At the level of the whole study: AZD1222 recipients with second doses at about 4 weeks or about 12 weeks were pooled, because spike-specific TCR depth and breadth did not differ between schedules. A total of around 240 trial participants underwent TCR sequencing, of whom 207 had received two doses of AZD1222 and approximately 26 had received two doses of the MenACWY control vaccine. Trial participants were enrolled into age subgroups of 18-55, 56-69 and 70-plus years, which contained approximately 150, 30 and 60 TCR-sequenced participants, respectively.

The CDR3 regions of human TCRbeta chains were analyzed by immunosequencing. The source study handled its data this way. TCRs in the repertoires were matched against a reference library of SARS-CoV-2-specific TCRs that had been generated with the MIRA antigen-specificity platform. Breadth meant the fraction of unique TCRs that were SARS-CoV-2-associated, whereas depth meant the fraction of total T cells that were SARS-CoV-2-associated. Using the MIRA data, each spike-specific TCR was mapped to the spike region that the TCR reacts to and placed in a CD4 or CD8 class. Log10-transformed breadth and depth values were compared by one-way ANOVA with Sidak's multiple comparisons tests. The clones in this table, taken by TCRdb from immuneACCESS, are in-frame only. Not every clone is retained; where verified, under half of the shortfall comes from an unresolved V gene, and the cause of the rest is unknown. V and J calls and clone size come straight from that table; D and trimming were deduced from the DNA. The sample table contains 150,000 to 200,000 clones; only one count was recorded for 94% of them. The ten largest make up around 0.66% of the sample.

Concerning this clone: What this receptor recognizes is not known. No per-base quality is available; no much larger clone lies one base away.

The sample's time point label, decoded: baseline before first vaccination. The vaccinee samples were drawn from two UK trials, COV001 and COV002, one of which was a single-blind randomized controlled phase 2/3 trial testing AZD1222 (ChAdOx1 nCoV-19) in healthy adults. For TCRbeta chain sequencing, PBMC samples from trial participants were taken at day 0 and at day 28 after the second dose. General findings and caveats noted by the study authors: Because no samples from the day 14 peak response were available, repertoires could be characterized only after the peak T cell response. Participants were mostly white British, with more females than males. The authors suggested clonal diversity may have been underestimated. Reportedly, close to half of the unique spike-specific TCRs recognized epitopes lying outside the regions that are mutated in the B.1.351 and B.1.1.7 variants. Conclusions about previously exposed vaccinees are limited because only a handful of AZD1222 recipients were SARS-CoV-2 seropositive at baseline. After two AZD1222 doses, both the breadth and the depth of spike-specific TCRs were significantly higher than at day 0 and than in MenACWY recipients. The vaccine-associated CD4 TCRs covered the entire spike protein, and the dominant responses fell in regions 160-218 and 743-854. In the small 56-69-year group, the increase in depth fell short of significance, most likely because of low power.

The CDR3 sequence holds 16 residues, the cysteine and phenylalanine included. This entry keeps only the CDR3 DNA: 48 bases, framed from base 1. CDR1 and CDR2 are drawn from the germline V gene: SGHNT, YENEEA. V loses 2 bases at its end and J loses 1 base; junction bases beyond the gene matches: 7. The sequence was collected from an adult in good health. The chain employs TRBV11-3 and TRBJ1-1; TRBD1 lines up with 7 middle nucleotides. Sequenced material: peripheral blood, taken on day 0 of AZD1222 vaccination. CDR3 reads: CASSLRRGQTNTEAFF. The DNA is as follows: TGTGCCAGCAGCTTAAGAAGGGGACAGACGAACACTGAAGCTTTCTTT.